Detailed here is one T cell receptor (beta chain). The data belong to a study of neoadjuvant anti-PD-1 for oral cavity cancer. The time point was: after neoadjuvant nivolumab, at surgical resection. Data came from immunoSEQ multiplex PCR; TCRdb stores just in-frame clones and leaves some out. In the table there are roughly 46,000 clones, about three quarters of which are singletons. The clonotype comes from a person aged 40 to 85 with oral cavity squamous cell carcinoma. The source was PBMCs, collected after nivolumab (anti-PD-1) treatment.

The CDR3 region has the DNA TGCGCCAGCAGCTATTATCCGGGGAGGGCTGGCTACGAGCAGTACTTC. This codes for CASSYYPGRAGYEQYF. V and J are TRBV5-1 and TRBJ2-7, with 7 bases fitting TRBD2. The ends lost 3 bases at V and 3 bases at J; junction bases unmatched: 12. The CDR3 loop spans 16 amino acids. Germline lookup yields CDR1 SGHRS and CDR2 YFSETQ.